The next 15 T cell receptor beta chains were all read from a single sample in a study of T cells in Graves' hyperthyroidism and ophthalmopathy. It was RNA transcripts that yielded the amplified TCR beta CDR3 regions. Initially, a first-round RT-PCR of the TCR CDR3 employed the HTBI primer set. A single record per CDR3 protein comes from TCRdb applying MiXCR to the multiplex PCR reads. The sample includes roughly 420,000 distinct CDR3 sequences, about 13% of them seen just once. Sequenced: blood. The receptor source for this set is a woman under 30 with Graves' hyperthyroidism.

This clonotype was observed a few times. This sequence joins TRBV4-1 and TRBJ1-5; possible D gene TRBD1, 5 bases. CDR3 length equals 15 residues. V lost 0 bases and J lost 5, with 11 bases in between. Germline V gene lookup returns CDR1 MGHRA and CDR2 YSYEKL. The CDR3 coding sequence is TGCGCCAGCAGCCAAGATCCTGGGGGAGATCAGCCCCAGCATTTT. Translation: CASSQDPGGDQPQHF.

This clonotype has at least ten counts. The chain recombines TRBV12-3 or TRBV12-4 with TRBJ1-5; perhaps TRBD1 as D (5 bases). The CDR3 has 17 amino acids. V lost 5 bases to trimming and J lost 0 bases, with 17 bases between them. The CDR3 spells CASSLWSGGNSNQPQHF. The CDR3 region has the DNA TGTGCCAGCAGTCTCTGGAGCGGGGGTAATAGCAATCAGCCCCAGCATTTT.

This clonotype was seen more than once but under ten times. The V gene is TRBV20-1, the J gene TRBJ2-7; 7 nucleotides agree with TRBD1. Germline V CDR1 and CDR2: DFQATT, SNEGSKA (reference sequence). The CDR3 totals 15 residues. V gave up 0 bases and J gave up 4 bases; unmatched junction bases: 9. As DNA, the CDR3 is TGCAGTGCTAGAGATCTTAGAGGGGGCGGGTACGAGCAGTACTTC. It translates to CSARDLRGGGYEQYF.

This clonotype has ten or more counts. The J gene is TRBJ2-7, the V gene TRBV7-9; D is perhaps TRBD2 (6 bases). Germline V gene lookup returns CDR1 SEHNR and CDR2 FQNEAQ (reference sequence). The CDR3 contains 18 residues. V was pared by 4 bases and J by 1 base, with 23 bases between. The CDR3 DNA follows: TGTGCCAGCAGCTACCCCCCGGGGGTCCCCCAGGCGTCCTACGAGCAGTACTTC. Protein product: CASSYPPGVPQASYEQYF.

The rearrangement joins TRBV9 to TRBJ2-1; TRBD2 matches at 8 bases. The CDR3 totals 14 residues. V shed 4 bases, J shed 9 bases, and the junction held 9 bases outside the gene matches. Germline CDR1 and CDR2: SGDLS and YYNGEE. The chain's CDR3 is CASSPGGGRGEQFF. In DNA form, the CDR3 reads TGTGCCAGCAGCCCGGGGGGGGGGCGGGGTGAGCAGTTCTTC.

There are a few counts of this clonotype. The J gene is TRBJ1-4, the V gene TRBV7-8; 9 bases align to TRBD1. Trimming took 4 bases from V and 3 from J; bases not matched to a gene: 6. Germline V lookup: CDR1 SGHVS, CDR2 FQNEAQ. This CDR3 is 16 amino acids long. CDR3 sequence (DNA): TGTGCCAGCAGCTCAGGACAGGGGCGAGCTAATGAAAAACTGTTTTTT. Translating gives CASSSGQGRANEKLFF.

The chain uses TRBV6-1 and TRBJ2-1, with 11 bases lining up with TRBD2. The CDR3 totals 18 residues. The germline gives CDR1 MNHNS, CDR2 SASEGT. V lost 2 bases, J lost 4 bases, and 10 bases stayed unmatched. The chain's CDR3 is CASSERALGLAEYNEQFF. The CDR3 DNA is TGTGCCAGCAGTGAACGGGCGTTGGGACTAGCGGAATACAATGAGCAGTTCTTC.

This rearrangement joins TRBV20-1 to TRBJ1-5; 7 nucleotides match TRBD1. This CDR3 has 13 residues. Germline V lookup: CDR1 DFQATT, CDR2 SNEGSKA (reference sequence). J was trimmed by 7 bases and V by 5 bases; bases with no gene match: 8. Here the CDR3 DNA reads TGCAGTGCTGCGAGACAGGGTCACCAGCCCCAGCATTTT. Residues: CSAARQGHQPQHF.

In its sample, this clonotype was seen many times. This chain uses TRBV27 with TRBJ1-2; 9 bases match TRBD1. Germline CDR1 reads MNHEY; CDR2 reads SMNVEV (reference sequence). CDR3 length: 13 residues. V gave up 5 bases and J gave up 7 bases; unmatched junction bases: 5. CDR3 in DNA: TGTGCCAGCAGTCCGGGGACAGGGACTGGCTACACCTTC. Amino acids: CASSPGTGTGYTF.

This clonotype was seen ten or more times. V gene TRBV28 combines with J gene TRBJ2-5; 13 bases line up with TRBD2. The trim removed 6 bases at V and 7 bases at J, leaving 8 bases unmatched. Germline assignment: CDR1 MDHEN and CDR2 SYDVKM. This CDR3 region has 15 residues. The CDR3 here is CASRDGLAGVGTQYF. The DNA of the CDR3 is TGTGCCAGCAGGGATGGACTAGCGGGAGTGGGGACCCAGTACTTC.

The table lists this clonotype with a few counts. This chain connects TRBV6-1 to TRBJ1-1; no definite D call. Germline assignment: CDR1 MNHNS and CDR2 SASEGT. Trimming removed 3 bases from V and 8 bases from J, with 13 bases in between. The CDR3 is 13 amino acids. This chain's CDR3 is CASSERATMEAFF. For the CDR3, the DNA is TGTGCCAGCAGTGAGCGGGCGACGATGGAAGCTTTCTTT.

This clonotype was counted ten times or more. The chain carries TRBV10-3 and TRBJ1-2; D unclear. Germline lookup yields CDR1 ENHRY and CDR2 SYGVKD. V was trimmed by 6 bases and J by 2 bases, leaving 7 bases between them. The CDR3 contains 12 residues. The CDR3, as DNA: TGTGCCATCAGCCCCACGAACTATGGCTACACCTTC. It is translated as CAISPTNYGYTF.

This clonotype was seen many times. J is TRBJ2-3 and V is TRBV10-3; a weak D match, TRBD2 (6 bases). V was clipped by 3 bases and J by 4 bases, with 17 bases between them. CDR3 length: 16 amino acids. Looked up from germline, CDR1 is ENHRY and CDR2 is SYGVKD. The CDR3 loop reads CAISDLGTPGADTQYF. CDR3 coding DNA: TGTGCCATCAGTGACCTCGGGACTCCTGGCGCAGATACGCAGTATTTT.

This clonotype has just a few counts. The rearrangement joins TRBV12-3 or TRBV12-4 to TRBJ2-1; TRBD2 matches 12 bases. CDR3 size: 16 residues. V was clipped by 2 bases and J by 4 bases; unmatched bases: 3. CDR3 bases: TGTGCCAGCAGTTTATCTGGACTAGCGGGATACAATGAGCAGTTCTTC. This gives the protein CASSLSGLAGYNEQFF.

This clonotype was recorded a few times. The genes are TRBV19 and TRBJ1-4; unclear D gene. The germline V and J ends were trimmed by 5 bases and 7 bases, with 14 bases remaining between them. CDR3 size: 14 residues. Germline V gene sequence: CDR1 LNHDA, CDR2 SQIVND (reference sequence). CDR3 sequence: CASSLEEGGEKLFF. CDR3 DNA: TGTGCCAGTAGTCTGGAAGAGGGAGGTGAAAAACTGTTTTTT.